This is a list of T cell receptor beta chains from one sample in a study of blood T cell repertoires in COVID-19. Profiling relied on immunoSEQ multiplex PCR, and the TCRdb table lists in-frame clones only, not all of them. The repertoire holds 250,000 to 300,000 clones, with approximately 91% as singletons. What was sequenced was PBMCs or T cells enriched from blood (not recorded which). All receptors come from a woman aged 40 to 50 who had recovered from COVID-19. Each CDR3 is given without its conserved first and last residue. The D gene is left open where the match is weak.

v_gene	d_gene	j_gene	CDR3aa
TRBV30	TRBD1	TRBJ1-4	AWKPGTGSEKLF
TRBV14	-	TRBJ2-3	ASSQGVAGLTDTQY
TRBV6-1	TRBD2	TRBJ2-3	ASSERTSGRVNTDTQY
TRBV7-8	TRBD1	TRBJ2-1	ASSQTGTGGVGQF
TRBV19	TRBD2	TRBJ2-7	ASSTPGLTYEQY
TRBV5-1	-	TRBJ1-2	ASSPGVAYGYT
TRBV7-2	TRBD1	TRBJ1-3	ASSLGPGQPLNTIY
TRBV25-1	TRBD1	TRBJ1-1	ASSDSSGGNTEAF
TRBV7-2	TRBD2	TRBJ2-2	ASSFGQTSGRYTGELF
TRBV18	-	TRBJ1-6	ASSGRSYNSPLH
TRBV18	TRBD2	TRBJ2-7	ASSPAVPSGSYEQY
TRBV19	TRBD1	TRBJ1-5	ASSMGQWVLAQH
TRBV4-1	-	TRBJ1-1	ASSRWRGEMGMAF
TRBV4-2	-	TRBJ1-2	ASSQTSVKDPVGYT
TRBV30	-	TRBJ2-7	AWNGGGGMYEQY
TRBV5-1	TRBD1	TRBJ1-2	ASSPGQAQSGYT
TRBV4-1	-	TRBJ2-1	ASSRDHSGRSYNEQF
TRBV27	-	TRBJ1-5	ASSKSSQGNQPQH
TRBV5-6	TRBD1	TRBJ1-2	ASSSRDREEYGYT
TRBV9	-	TRBJ2-3	ASSPTISGGTQY
TRBV19	-	TRBJ1-5	ASSMGLARSNQPQH
TRBV11-2	-	TRBJ1-1	ASSLIGASMNTEAF
TRBV5-1	-	TRBJ1-1	ASNRDTNTGTEAF
TRBV6-1	-	TRBJ1-5	ASSESIMDNSNQPQH
TRBV15	TRBD1	TRBJ1-4	ATSRGQGRTNEKLF
TRBV7-2	-	TRBJ1-1	ASSWSQGTEAF
TRBV5-4	TRBD1	TRBJ1-3	ASSAGTASGNTIY
TRBV7-9	TRBD1	TRBJ2-3	ASSAGGPQY
TRBV19	TRBD1	TRBJ1-1	ASTLDRGNTEAF
TRBV3-1/TRBV3-2	TRBD2	TRBJ2-3	ASSPGGVRTDTQY
TRBV19	TRBD1	TRBJ2-7	ASSSPGQTYEQY
TRBV6-2/TRBV6-3	-	TRBJ2-7	ASSYRAGSSYEQY
TRBV24-1	-	TRBJ2-2	ATSDPTRSGELF
TRBV18	-	TRBJ2-7	ASSLLAGALGTQY